Described below is a single TCR beta chain sequence and its context. Only in-frame clones appear in the TCRdb table, and some are missing; sequencing was by immunoSEQ multiplex PCR. Of 90,000 to 150,000 clones in the sample, under 95% were seen once. The data stem from a study of T cell changes during pregnancy in multiple sclerosis. V lost 0 bases and J lost 9; bases outside the gene matches: 9. CDR1 and CDR2 (germline): SGHTS, YDEGEE. CDR3 length equals 15 residues. The chain has TRBV5-8 and TRBJ2-1; 7 bases fit TRBD1. Material: peripheral blood, obtained before pregnancy. This receptor was taken from a female donor with multiple sclerosis, enrolled in a pregnancy study. The CDR3 spells CASSLGQTGAREQFF. Written as DNA, the CDR3 is TGTGCCAGCAGCTTGGGCCAAACAGGGGCCCGTGAGCAGTTCTTC.